The present entry profiles one T cell receptor (beta chain) with its context. The antigen remains unidentified. The sample is drawn from a study of OX40 agonist ivuxolimab in advanced cancers. About the study: The group had a mean age of roughly 56 years, ranged from about 20 to 90, and was 82.7% male. Findings and limits, study-wide: Average numbers of expanded clones were greater in CD8+ T cells than in CD4+. Dose levels from 0.1 to 3.0 mg/kg saw CD4+ and CD8+ blood T cells expand clonally by week 6.

The V and J ends lost 3 bases and 0 bases respectively, with 10 bases between them. The CDR3 loop spans 15 amino acids. Germline CDR1 SGHTS, CDR2 YDEGEE. Assay used: immunoSEQ multiplex PCR; TCRdb lists only in-frame clones, some missing. The sample gives approximately 41,000 clones, roughly 87% of which show up once; less than 55% is in the top ten. The sequences come from CD4+ or CD8+ T cells sorted from blood, collected in a trial of the OX40 agonist ivuxolimab. The TCR sequence derives from an adult with an advanced solid tumor such as melanoma, head and neck, liver or kidney cancer. The V call is TRBV5-8, the J call TRBJ2-4; D is ambiguous. CDR3 amino acids: CASSSVLIAKNIQYF. Here the CDR3 DNA reads TGTGCCAGCAGCTCTGTCCTGATAGCCAAAAACATTCAGTACTTC.